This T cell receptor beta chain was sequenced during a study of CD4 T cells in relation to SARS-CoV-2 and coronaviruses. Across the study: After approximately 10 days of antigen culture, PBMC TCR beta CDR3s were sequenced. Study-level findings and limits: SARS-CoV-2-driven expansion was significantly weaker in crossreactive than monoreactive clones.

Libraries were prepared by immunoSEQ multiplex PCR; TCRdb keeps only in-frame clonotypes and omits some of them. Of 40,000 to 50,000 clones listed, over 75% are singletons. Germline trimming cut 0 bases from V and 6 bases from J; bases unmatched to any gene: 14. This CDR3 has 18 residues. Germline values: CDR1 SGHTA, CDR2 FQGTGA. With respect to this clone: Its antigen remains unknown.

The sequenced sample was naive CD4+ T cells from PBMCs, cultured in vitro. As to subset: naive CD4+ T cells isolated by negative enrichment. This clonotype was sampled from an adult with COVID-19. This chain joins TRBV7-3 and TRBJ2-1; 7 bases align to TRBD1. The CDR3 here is CASSLTGRGSGSINEQFF. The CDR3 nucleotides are TGTGCCAGCAGCTTAACCGGCAGGGGGAGTGGATCCATCAATGAGCAGTTCTTC. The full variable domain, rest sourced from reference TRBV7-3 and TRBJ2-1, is GAGVSQTPSNKVTEKGKYVELRCDPISGHTALYWYRQSLGQGPEFLIYFQGTGAADDSGLPNDRFFAVRPEGSVSTLKIQRTERGDSAVYLCASSLTGRGSGSINEQFFGPGTRLTVL.